This T cell receptor beta chain was captured in a study of blood T cell repertoires in COVID-19. Overall study context: Specimens from acute and convalescent COVID-19 originated in the United States, Italy and Spain. The cDNA or gDNA used as material had been derived from T cells, B-cell-depleted T cells, or PBMCs.

Per the germline V gene, CDR1 is SGHTA and CDR2 is FQGTGA. The CDR3 runs 15 residues. The ends were cut back, 4 bases at V and 2 bases at J, with 13 bases in the middle. In the source study's methods: Amplification from reference gene primers served as the basis for estimated nucleated cell counts. Profiled with immunoSEQ multiplex PCR; TCRdb holds only in-frame clones, not every one. V, J and clone size derive from that table, while D and trimming were established from the DNA sequence. The sample lists roughly 80,000 clones, roughly four fifths occurring once. The rearrangement joins TRBV7-3 to TRBJ2-3; possible D gene TRBD2, 7 bases. The sequence derives from a human donor in a cohort sampled during active COVID-19. Material: peripheral blood. The CDR3 nucleotides read TGTGCCAGCAGCTCGGCGGGGGCCGACACAGATACGCAGTATTTT. Translating it yields CASSSAGADTDTQYF.